The 4 T cell receptor beta chains given below trace back to one sample, sequenced in a study of graft-versus-host responses after intestinal transplantation. These receptors' antigens are unknown. Profiling relied on immunoSEQ multiplex PCR, and the TCRdb table lists in-frame clones only, not all of them. The sample holds some 79,000 clones, 85% to 90% seen once. Sequenced material: unstimulated CD4+ T cells sorted from spleen or lymph node cells, taken before intestinal transplant. These receptors were collected from a human donor who received an intestinal transplant.

The genes are TRBV4-1 and TRBJ1-2; 7 bases line up with TRBD1. The CDR3 length is 13 residues. Germline CDR1 reads MGHRA; CDR2 reads YSYEKL. J gave up 6 bases and V 3 bases, and 4 bases lay outside the gene matches. The CDR3 spells CASSHGQGDGYTF. CDR3 sequence (DNA): TGCGCCAGCAGCCACGGGCAGGGGGATGGCTACACCTTC.

J is TRBJ1-1 and V is TRBV19, with 8 nucleotides matching TRBD1. After removal of 7 bases from V and 4 bases from J, the junction contained 11 bases not matched to a gene. This CDR3 is built from 15 residues. Germline V gene data show CDR1 as LNHDA and CDR2 as SQIVND (reference sequence). The CDR3 protein is CASKQGAFVGTEAFF. The CDR3 DNA sequence: TGTGCCAGTAAGCAGGGGGCCTTTGTCGGCACTGAAGCTTTCTTT.

V usage is TRBV6-5 and J usage is TRBJ1-3, with D possibly TRBD1 on 5 matching bases. V was cut by 8 bases and J by 8 bases, with 16 bases left in between. The length of the CDR3 is 13 residues. Germline V CDR1 and CDR2: MNHEY, SVGAGI. In DNA form, the CDR3 reads TGTGCCAGCGTACCACCCGGGGGGGACACCATATATTTT. Protein: CASVPPGGDTIYF.

In this sample, this clone turned up once. This chain uses TRBV10-3 with TRBJ1-2; D call uncertain. The ends were cut back, 0 bases at V and 3 bases at J, with 11 bases in the middle. Germline assignment: CDR1 ENHRY and CDR2 SYGVKD. The length of the CDR3 is 15 residues. The CDR3 DNA sequence: TGTGCCATCAGTGAGTCGCGGGGAGTCCACTATGGCTACACCTTC. Protein sequence: CAISESRGVHYGYTF.